This TCR beta chain was found in a study of T cell changes during pregnancy in multiple sclerosis. This clone was recorded once. Measured with immunoSEQ multiplex PCR; TCRdb has only the in-frame clones, and not every one. This table has about 94,000 clones, 80% to 95% appearing once. This receptor was taken from a female donor with multiple sclerosis, enrolled in a pregnancy study. The material was peripheral blood, obtained after pregnancy.

The CDR3 is CASSPGGSSGRATQYF. The CDR3 region has the DNA TGTGCCAGCAGCCCAGGAGGGTCCAGCGGGAGGGCCACTCAGTACTTC. This chain links TRBV7-9 with TRBJ2-7; 10 nucleotides match TRBD2. Trimming removed 5 bases from V and 10 bases from J; junction bases left unmatched: 17. Germline CDR1 is SEHNR and CDR2 is FQNEAQ (reference sequence). The CDR3 is made up of 16 amino acids. Using reference TRBV7-9 and TRBJ2-7 for the parts outside the CDR3, the full variable domain is DTGVSQNPRHKITKRGQNVTFRCDPISEHNRLYWYRQTLGQGPEFLTYFQNEAQLEKSRLLSDRFSAERPKGSFSTLEIQRTEQGDSAMYLCASSPGGSSGRATQYFGPGTRLTVT.